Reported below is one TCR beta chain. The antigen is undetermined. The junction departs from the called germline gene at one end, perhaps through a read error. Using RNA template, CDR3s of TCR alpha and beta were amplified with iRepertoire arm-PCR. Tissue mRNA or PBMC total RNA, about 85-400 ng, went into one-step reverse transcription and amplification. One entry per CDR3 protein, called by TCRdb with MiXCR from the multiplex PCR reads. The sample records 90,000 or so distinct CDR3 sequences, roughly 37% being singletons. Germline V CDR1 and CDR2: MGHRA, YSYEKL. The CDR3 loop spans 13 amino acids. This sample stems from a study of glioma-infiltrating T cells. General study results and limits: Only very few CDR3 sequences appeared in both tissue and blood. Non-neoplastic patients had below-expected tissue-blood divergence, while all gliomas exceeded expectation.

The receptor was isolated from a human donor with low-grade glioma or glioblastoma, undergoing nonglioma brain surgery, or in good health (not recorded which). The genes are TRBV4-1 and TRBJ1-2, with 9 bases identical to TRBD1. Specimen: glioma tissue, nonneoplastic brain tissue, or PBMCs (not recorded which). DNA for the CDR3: TGTGCCAGCAGTGTGCGGACAGGGGACGGATACACCTTC. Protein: CASSVRTGDGYTF.